This TCR beta chain came from a study of blood T cell repertoires in COVID-19 (dated by TCRdb to 2018 to 2020). Broadly, across the study: Collaborator samples came from the United States, Italy and Spain and covered acute and convalescent phases of COVID-19. The prospective study material was composed of cDNA or gDNA derived from T cells, B-cell-depleted T cells, or PBMCs. The samples were drawn from two sources: the first 160 participants of the ongoing ImmuneRACE study, and over 950 subjects contributed by 6 global collaborators. Where available, HLA class I and class II types were taken from metadata supplied by the sample provider and were not determined by assay-based typing. Deeply sampled blood TCRbeta repertoires from subjects exposed to, actively infected with, or recovered from COVID-19 were included in the dataset. Sample metadata almost always included a de-identified subject ID, COVID-19 status, age in years and sex. The repertoires were released in a freely available public database intended as a resource for research on the immune response to SARS-CoV-2. The research as a whole found: The amount of clinical and demographic metadata varied by source and participant and was provided uncurated.

Points on this clone: Which antigen it targets is not known. Base qualities are not at hand, and no much larger clone is one base apart.

Trimming at the junction amounts to 4 bases on V and 6 bases on J, and the germline ends lie 13 bases apart. From the cysteine up to the phenylalanine, the CDR3 has a length of 12 residues. Only the CDR3 region is kept as DNA, spanning 36 bases read in frame from base 1. The germline V gene gives CDR1 as SQVTM and CDR2 as ANQGSEA. The immunoSEQ Assay, a bias-controlled multiplex PCR, was used to amplify TCRbeta CDR3 regions from genomic DNA. The authors' pipeline ran thus. The number of nucleated cells in each sample was estimated by amplification of reference gene primers within the assay. To quantify the absolute abundance of each unique TCRbeta CDR3 rearrangement, sequence reads were collapsed and filtered. For each sample, productive Simpson clonality was calculated by taking the square root of Simpson's diversity index across productive rearrangements. Held by TCRdb, this immuneACCESS table contains in-frame sequences only and omits some clones. Under half of the omission traces to an unresolved V gene where checked; the cause of the rest is unknown. V and J calls and clone size come straight from that table; D and trimming were deduced from the DNA. This sample gives 70,000 to 85,000 clones in total; roughly four fifths of them show up just once. The ten largest clones represent 21% of the sample.

The collaborating institutions used their own protocols to collect whole blood in K2EDTA tubes. For TCRbeta analysis, collaborators shipped samples as frozen whole blood, isolated PBMCs, or DNA extracted from either of those sample types. The sequence was collected from a human donor in a cohort sampled during active COVID-19. The chain is encoded by TRBV29-1 joined to TRBJ2-7; the D gene is perhaps TRBD1, from 5 matching bases. Sequencing input: peripheral blood. The DNA sequence is TGCAGCGTTGGGGCTGGGGCCGGCGAGCAGTACTTC. Translated, this gives CSVGAGAGEQYF.